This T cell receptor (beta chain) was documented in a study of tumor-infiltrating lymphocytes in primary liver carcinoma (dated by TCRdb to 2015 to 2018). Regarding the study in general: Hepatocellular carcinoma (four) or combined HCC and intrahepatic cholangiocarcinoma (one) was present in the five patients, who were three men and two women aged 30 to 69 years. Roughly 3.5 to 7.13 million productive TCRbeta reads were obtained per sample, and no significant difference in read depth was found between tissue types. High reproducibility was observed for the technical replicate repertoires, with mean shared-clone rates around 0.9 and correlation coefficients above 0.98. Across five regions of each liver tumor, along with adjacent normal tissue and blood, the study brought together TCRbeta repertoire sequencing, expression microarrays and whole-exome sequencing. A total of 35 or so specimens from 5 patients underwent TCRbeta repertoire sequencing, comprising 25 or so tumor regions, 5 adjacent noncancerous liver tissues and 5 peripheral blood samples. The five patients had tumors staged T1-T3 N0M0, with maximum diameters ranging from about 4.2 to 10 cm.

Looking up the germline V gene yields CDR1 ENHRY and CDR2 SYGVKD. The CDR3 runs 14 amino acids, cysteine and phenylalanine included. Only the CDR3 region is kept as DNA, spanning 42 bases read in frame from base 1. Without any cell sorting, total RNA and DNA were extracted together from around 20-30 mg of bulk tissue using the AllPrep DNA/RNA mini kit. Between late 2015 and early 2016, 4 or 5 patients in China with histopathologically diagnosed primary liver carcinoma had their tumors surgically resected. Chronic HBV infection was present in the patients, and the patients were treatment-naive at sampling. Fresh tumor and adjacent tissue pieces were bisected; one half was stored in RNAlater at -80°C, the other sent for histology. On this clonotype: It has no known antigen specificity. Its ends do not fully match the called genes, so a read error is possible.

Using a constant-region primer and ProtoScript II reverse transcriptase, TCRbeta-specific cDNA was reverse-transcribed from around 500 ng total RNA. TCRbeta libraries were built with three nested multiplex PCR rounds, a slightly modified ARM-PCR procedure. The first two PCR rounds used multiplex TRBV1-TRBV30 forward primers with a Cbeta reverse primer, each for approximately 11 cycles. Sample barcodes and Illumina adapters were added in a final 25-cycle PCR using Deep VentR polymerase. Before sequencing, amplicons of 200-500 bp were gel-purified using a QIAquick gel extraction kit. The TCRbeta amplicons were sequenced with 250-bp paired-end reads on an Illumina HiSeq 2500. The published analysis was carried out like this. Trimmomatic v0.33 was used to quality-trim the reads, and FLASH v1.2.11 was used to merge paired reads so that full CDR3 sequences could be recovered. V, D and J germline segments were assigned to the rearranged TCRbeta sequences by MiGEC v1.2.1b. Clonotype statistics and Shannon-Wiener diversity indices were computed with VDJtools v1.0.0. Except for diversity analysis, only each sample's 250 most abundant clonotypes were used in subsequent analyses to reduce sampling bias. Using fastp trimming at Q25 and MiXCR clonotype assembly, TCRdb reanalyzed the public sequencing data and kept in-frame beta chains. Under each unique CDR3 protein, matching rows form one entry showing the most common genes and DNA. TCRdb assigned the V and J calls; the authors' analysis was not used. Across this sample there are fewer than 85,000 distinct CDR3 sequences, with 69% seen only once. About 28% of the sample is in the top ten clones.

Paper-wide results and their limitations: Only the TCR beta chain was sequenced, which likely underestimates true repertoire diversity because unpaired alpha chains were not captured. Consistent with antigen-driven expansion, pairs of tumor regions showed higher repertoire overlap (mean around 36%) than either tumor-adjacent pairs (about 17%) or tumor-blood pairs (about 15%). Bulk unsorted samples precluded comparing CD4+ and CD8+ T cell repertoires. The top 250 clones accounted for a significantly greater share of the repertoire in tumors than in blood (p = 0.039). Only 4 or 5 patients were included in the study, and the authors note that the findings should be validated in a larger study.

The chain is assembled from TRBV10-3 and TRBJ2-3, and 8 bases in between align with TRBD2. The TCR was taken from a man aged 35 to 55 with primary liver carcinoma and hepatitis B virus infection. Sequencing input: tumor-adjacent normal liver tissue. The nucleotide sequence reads TGTGCCATCAGTGACGTAGCGGGATTAGATGCGCAGTATTTT. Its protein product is CAISDVAGLDAQYF.